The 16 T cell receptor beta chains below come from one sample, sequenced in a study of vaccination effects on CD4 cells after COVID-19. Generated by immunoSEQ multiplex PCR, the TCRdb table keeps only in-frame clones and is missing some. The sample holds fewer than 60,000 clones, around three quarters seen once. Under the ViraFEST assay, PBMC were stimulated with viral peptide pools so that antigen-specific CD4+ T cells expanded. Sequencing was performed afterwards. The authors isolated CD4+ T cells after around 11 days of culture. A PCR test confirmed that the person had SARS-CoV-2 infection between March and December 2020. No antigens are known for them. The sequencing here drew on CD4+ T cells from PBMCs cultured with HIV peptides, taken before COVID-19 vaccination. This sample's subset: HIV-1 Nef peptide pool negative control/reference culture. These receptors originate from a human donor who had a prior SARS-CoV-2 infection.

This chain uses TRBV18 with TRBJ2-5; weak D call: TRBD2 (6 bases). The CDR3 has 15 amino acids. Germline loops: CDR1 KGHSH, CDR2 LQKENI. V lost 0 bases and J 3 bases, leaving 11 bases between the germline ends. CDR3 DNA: TGTGCCAGCTCACCACCGTCAGCGGGTAAAGAGACCCAGTACTTC. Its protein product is CASSPPSAGKETQYF. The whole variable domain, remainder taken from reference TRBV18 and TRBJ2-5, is NAGVMQNPRHLVRRRGQEARLRCSPMKGHSHVYWYRQLPEEGLKFMVYLQKENIIDESGMPKERFSAEFPKEGPSILRIQQVVRGDSAAYFCASSPPSAGKETQYFGPGTRLLVL.

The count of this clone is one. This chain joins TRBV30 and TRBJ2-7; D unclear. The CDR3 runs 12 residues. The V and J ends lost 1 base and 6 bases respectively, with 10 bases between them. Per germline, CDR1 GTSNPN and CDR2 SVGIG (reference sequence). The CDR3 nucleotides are TGTGCCTGGAGTGGCCAATTCGCCGAGCAGTACTTC. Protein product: CAWSGQFAEQYF. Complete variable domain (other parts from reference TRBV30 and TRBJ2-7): SQTIHQWPATLVQPVGSPLSLECTVEGTSNPNLYWYRQAAGRGLQLLFYSVGIGQISSEVPQNLSASRPQDRQFILSSKKLLLSDSGFYLCAWSGQFAEQYFGPGTRLTVT.

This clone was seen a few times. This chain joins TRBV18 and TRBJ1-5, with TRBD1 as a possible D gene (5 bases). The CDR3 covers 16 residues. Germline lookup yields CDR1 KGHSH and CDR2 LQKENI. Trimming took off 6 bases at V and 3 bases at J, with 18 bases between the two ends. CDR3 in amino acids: CASSLGTARTNQPQHF. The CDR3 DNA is TGTGCCAGCTCGCTCGGGACCGCGAGAACCAATCAGCCCCAGCATTTT.

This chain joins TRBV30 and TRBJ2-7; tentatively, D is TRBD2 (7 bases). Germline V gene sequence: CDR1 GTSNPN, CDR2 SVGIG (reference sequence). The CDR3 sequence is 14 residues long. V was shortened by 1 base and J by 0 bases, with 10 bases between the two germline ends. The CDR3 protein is CAWSEGGSSYEQYF. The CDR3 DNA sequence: TGTGCCTGGAGTGAGGGGGGGAGCTCCTACGAGCAGTACTTC.

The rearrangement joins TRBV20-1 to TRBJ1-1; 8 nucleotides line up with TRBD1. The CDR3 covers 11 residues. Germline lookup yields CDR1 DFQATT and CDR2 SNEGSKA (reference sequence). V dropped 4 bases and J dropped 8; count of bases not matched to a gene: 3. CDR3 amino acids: CSAIGQGEAFF. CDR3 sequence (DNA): TGCAGTGCTATCGGACAGGGCGAAGCTTTCTTT.

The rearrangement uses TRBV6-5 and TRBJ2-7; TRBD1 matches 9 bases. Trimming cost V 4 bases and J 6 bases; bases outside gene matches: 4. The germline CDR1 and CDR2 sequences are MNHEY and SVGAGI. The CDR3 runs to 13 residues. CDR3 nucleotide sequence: TGTGCCAGCAGTTCGGGACAGGGTGGCGAGCAGTACTTC. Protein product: CASSSGQGGEQYF.

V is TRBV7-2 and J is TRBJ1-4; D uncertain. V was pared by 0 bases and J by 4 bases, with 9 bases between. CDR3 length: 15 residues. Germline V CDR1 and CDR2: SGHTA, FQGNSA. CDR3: CASSLAYGFNEKLFF. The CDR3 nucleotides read TGTGCCAGCAGCTTAGCTTATGGGTTTAATGAAAAACTGTTTTTT.

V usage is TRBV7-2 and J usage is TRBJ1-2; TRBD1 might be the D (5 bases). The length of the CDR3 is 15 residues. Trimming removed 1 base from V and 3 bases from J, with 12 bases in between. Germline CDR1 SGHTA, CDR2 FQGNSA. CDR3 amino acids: CASSLVGRVDYGYTF. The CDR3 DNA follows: TGTGCCAGCAGCTTAGTCGGCAGGGTAGACTATGGCTACACCTTC.

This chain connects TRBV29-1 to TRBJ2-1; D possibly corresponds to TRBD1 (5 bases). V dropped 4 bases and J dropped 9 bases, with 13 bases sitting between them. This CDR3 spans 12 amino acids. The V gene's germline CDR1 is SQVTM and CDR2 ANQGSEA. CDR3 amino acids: CSVGRVSGEQFF. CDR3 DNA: TGCAGCGTTGGCAGGGTCTCGGGTGAGCAGTTCTTC.

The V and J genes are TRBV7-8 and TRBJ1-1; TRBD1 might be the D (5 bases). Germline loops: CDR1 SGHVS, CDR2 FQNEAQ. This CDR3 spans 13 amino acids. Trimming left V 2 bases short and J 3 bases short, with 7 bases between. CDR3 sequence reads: CASSLRGDTEAFF. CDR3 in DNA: TGTGCCAGCAGCTTACGGGGGGACACTGAAGCTTTCTTT.

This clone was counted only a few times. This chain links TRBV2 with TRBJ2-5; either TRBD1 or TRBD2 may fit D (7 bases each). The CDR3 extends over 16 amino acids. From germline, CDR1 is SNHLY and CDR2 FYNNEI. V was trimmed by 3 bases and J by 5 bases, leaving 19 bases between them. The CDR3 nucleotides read TGTGCCAGCAGTGACGGGGCTAGCGGAGGGGGCGAGACCCAGTACTTC. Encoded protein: CASSDGASGGGETQYF.

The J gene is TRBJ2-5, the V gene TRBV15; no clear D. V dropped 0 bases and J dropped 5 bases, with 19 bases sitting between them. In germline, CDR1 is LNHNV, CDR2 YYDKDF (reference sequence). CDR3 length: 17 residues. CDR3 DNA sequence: TGTGCCACCAGCAGAGACCGAACGACCGCGGCGCAGGAGACCCAGTACTTC. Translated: CATSRDRTTAAQETQYF.

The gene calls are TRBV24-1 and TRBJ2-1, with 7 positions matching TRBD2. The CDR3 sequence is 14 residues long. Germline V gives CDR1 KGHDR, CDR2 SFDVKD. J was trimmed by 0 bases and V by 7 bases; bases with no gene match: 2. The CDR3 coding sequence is TGTGCCACCAGCAGGACTAGCTCCTACAATGAGCAGTTCTTC. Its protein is CATSRTSSYNEQFF.

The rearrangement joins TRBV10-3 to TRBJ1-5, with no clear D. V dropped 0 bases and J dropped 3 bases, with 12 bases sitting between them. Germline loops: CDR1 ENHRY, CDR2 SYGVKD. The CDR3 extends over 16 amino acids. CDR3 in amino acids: CAISESGRANNQPQHF. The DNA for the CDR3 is TGTGCCATCAGTGAGTCCGGGAGGGCGAACAATCAGCCCCAGCATTTT.

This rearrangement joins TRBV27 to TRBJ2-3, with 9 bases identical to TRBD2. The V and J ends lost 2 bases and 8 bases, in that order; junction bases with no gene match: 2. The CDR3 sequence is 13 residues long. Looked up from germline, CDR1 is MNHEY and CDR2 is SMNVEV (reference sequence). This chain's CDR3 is CASSLGLASTQYF. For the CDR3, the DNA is TGTGCCAGCAGTTTAGGACTAGCGAGTACGCAGTATTTT.

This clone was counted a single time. The CDR3 DNA is TGTGCCATCAGTGACCCCCTAGGGACAGGGGGTCGGACTGAAGCTTTCTTT. Translated: CAISDPLGTGGRTEAFF. The chain couples TRBV10-3 to TRBJ1-1, with 11 bases aligning to TRBD1. J was trimmed by 5 bases and V by 3 bases; bases with no gene match: 11. This CDR3 contains 17 residues. Germline assignment: CDR1 ENHRY and CDR2 SYGVKD.